What follows describes a single T cell receptor beta chain. This record comes from a study of blood T cell repertoires in COVID-19. In the study overall: Collection of acute and convalescent COVID-19 samples took place in the United States, Italy and Spain.

V shed 2 bases, J shed 2 bases, and the junction held 3 bases outside the gene matches. Germline loops: CDR1 SGHRS, CDR2 YFSETQ. The CDR3 covers 14 residues. The assay was immunoSEQ multiplex PCR, and TCRdb's table has in-frame clones only and misses some. The sample gives roughly 190,000 clones, roughly 87% of which show up once; approximately 8% is in the top ten. V is TRBV5-1 and J is TRBJ2-5; 7 bases map to TRBD1. The source of this sequence is a woman aged 55-69 years with COVID-19, enrolled during active disease. The sequencing sample was made of peripheral blood. CDR3 in amino acids: CASSFGTVQETQYF. The CDR3, as DNA: TGCGCCAGCAGCTTCGGGACAGTTCAAGAGACCCAGTACTTC.